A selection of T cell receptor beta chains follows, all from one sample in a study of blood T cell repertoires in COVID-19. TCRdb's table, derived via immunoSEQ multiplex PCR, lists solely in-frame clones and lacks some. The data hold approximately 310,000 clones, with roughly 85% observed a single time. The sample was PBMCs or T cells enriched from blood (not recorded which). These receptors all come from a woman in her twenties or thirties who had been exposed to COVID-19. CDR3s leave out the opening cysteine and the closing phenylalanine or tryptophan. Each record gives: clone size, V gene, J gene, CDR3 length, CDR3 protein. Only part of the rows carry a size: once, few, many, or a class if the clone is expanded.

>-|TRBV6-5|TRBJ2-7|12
ASSPGQTVYEQY
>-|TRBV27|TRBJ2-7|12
ASSQGTGKYEQY
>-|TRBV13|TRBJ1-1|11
ASSPGQSTQAF
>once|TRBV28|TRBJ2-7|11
ASSLDSSYEQY
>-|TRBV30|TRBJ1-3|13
AWSYMAGAGNTIY
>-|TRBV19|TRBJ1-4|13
ASSIDLQAGEKLF
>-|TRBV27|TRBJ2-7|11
ASLPPGGYEQY
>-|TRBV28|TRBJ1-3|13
ASNSGTGSGNTIY
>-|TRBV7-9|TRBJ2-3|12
ASRTGQGTDTQY
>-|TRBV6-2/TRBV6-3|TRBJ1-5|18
ASSPGLLGTTRRGNQPQH
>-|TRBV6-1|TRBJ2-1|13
ASSDWDRGYNEQF
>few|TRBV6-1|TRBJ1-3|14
ASSGQQGLVGNTIY
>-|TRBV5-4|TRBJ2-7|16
ASSLGSLAYTPSYEQY
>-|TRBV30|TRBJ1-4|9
AWLTDEKLF
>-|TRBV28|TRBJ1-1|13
ASSKTELGNTEAF
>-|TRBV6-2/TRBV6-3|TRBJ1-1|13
ASSQPPGTGFEAF
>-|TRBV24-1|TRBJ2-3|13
ATSDVGQAADTQY
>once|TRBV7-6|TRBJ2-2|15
ASSPRLAGEGPGELF
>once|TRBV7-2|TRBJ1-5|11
ASSGAMNQPQH
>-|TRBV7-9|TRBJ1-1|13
ASSFLTRQGKEAF
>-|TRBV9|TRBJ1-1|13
ASSVGTGGFTEAF
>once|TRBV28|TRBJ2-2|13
ASITGGSNTGELF
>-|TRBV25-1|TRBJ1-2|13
ASIGGTGTQNGYT
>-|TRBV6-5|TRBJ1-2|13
ASRTLGTGGHGYT
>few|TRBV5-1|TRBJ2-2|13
ASSADRVNFGELF
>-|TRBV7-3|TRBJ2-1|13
ASSSDGTLMNEQF
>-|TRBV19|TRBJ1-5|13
ASSLGTVSNQPQH
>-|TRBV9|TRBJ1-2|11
ASSVQGSGGYT
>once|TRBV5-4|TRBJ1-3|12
ASSSEGSGNTIY
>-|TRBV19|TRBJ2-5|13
ASSLGLAAEETQY
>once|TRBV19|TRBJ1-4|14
ASRRQGGETNEKLF
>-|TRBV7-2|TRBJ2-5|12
ASTLVAGQETQY
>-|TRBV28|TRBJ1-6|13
ASGVGGNGDSPLH
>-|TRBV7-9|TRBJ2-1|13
ASSSRGGGLDEQF
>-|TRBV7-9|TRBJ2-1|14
ASSPGLAGGFNEQF
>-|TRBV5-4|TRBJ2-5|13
ASTRQAGGQETQY
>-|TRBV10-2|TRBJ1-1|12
ASTTGGVNTEAF
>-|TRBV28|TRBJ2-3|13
ASSSGRARTDTQY
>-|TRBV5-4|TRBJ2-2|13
ASSLGAPNTGELF
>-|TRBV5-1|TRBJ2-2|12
ASSRIGNTGELF
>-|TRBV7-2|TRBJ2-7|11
ASSLASAGEQY
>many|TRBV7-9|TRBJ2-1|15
ASSLTILGQGVDEQF
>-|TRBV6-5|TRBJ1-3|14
ASSYSMAGAGNTIY
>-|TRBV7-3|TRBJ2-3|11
ASSLTRENTQY
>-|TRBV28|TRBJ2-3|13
ASSLPGSRGDTQY
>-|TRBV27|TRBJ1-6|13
ASSPGDRANSPLH
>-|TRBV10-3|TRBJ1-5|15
ATGGTGRTDSNQPQH
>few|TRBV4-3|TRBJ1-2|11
ASSQDKQDGYT